This TCR beta chain was sequenced in a study of siplizumab effects on memory and regulatory T cells. Study conclusions and caveats: About 80-97% of proliferating CD4+ or CD8+ clones had no assignable naive or memory phenotype.

Concerning this clone: Its antigen is not known.

CDR1 is MGHRA and CDR2 is YSYEKL in the germline V gene. CDR3 size: 16 residues. V was clipped by 1 base and J by 0 bases, with 12 bases between them. Some clones are missing from TCRdb's copy, which holds only in-frame ones; the method was immunoSEQ multiplex PCR. The table shows 7,000 to 8,500 clones, with 60% to 75% occurring only once. The chain is built from TRBV4-1 and TRBJ1-1; D ambiguous. Sequences were obtained from effector memory CD8+ T cells sorted from blood. As for subset: unstimulated CD8+ effector memory T cells. This clonotype was obtained from a human donor in good health. This CDR3 reads CASSQGEGQMNTEAFF. The CDR3 DNA reads as TGCGCCAGCAGCCAAGGGGAGGGCCAAATGAACACTGAAGCTTTCTTT.